The 24 T cell receptor beta chains listed next were all sequenced from one sample in a study of cytomegalovirus exposure and HLA in healthy donors. This PCR relied on a set of 60 Vbeta primers and 13 Jbeta primers. Profiled with immunoSEQ multiplex PCR; TCRdb holds only in-frame clones, not every one. The sample yields some 200,000 clones, over 75% seen once. The sample comprised PBMCs. These TCRs come from a girl aged 2 to 9 in good health and CMV-seronegative.

CDR3 amino acids: CASSESAGAQETQYF. In nucleotides, the CDR3 is TGTGCCAGCAGTGAATCGGCGGGGGCCCAAGAGACCCAGTACTTC. The genes are TRBV6-1 and TRBJ2-5; D might be TRBD2 (7 bases). This CDR3 region has 15 residues. From germline, CDR1 is MNHNS and CDR2 SASEGT. Trimming pared 2 bases from V and 1 base from J, leaving 11 bases between.

This chain links TRBV7-8 with TRBJ2-5, with D possibly TRBD2 on 5 matching bases. The CDR3 sequence is 15 residues long. Between the trimmed V and J ends, which lost 2 bases and 2 bases, there was a span of 12 bases. CDR1 is SGHVS and CDR2 is FQNEAQ in the germline V gene. The CDR3 sequence is CASSLFPRTQETQYF. The CDR3 DNA is TGTGCCAGCAGCTTATTTCCCCGGACTCAAGAGACCCAGTACTTC. Drawing the rest from reference TRBV7-8 and TRBJ2-5, the complete variable domain is GAGVSQSPRYKVAKRGQDVALRCDPISGHVSLFWYQQALGQGPEFLTYFQNEAQLDKSGLPSDRFFAERPEGSVSTLKIQRTQQEDSAVYLCASSLFPRTQETQYFGPGTRLLVL.

The rearrangement links TRBV6-5 to TRBJ2-7; 9 bases map to TRBD2. The CDR3 has 14 amino acids. Trimming took 6 bases from V and 7 from J; bases not matched to a gene: 10. Germline values: CDR1 MNHEY, CDR2 SVGAGI. CDR3 sequence reads: CASSPGLALGEQYF. CDR3 bases: TGTGCCAGCAGCCCGGGACTAGCTTTGGGTGAGCAGTACTTC.

The CDR3 nucleotides are TGCAGCGTCCAAAAGAACACTGAAGCTTTCTTT. This sequence encodes CSVQKNTEAFF. The chain recombines TRBV29-1 with TRBJ1-1; no clear D gene. V lost 6 bases, J lost 1 base, and 6 bases lay in between. Per germline, CDR1 SQVTM and CDR2 ANQGSEA. The CDR3 length is 11 residues.

This chain uses TRBV2 with TRBJ2-3; D might be TRBD1 (6 bases). The ends were cut back, 5 bases at V and 1 base at J, with 13 bases in the middle. Germline V lookup: CDR1 SNHLY, CDR2 FYNNEI. CDR3 length: 15 amino acids. In DNA, the CDR3 is TGTGCCAGCAGTCGACAGGTCGTACGCACAGATACGCAGTATTTT. Encoded protein: CASSRQVVRTDTQYF.

The chain recombines TRBV29-1 with TRBJ1-5; D gene uncertain. Trimming pared 4 bases from V and 4 bases from J, leaving 8 bases between. CDR1 is SQVTM, CDR2 ANQGSEA, per germline. CDR3 size: 12 residues. The CDR3 DNA reads TGCAGCGTTGGGAAGGAGAATCAGCCCCAGCATTTT. Protein: CSVGKENQPQHF.

The rearrangement links TRBV12-5 to TRBJ2-7; 9 bases match TRBD1. The CDR3 contains 16 residues. Trimming removed 1 base from V and 6 bases from J; junction bases left unmatched: 10. The V gene's germline CDR1 is LGHNT and CDR2 FRNRAP. CDR3 protein: CASGLAPGQGSPEQYF. CDR3 in DNA: TGTGCTAGTGGTTTGGCCCCGGGACAGGGTTCGCCCGAGCAGTACTTC.

This rearrangement joins TRBV30 to TRBJ1-2; 8 bases match TRBD1. After removal of 2 bases from V and 9 bases from J, the junction contained 14 bases not matched to a gene. CDR1 and CDR2 from the germline V gene are GTSNPN and SVGIG (reference sequence). The CDR3 spans 15 residues. Here the CDR3 DNA reads TGTGCCTGGAGTCCTAGTTTTGGCCAGGGGGCTCGCTACACCTTC. It encodes CAWSPSFGQGARYTF.

This chain links TRBV7-9 with TRBJ2-7; 8 nucleotides agree with TRBD1. This CDR3 comprises 15 residues. The germline V gene encodes CDR1 SEHNR and CDR2 FQNEAQ (reference sequence). V was clipped by 11 bases and J by 3 bases; unmatched bases: 15. The CDR3 DNA sequence: TGTGCCGTACCTAAGGGAAGAACAGGGGGCTACGAGCAGTACTTC. Residues: CAVPKGRTGGYEQYF.

The V and J genes are TRBV7-2 and TRBJ1-1, with D uncertain. Per the germline V gene, CDR1 is SGHTA and CDR2 is FQGNSA. V lost 3 bases and J lost 0, with 5 bases in between. There are 13 residues in the CDR3. Here the CDR3 reads CASSFRVNTEAFF. The DNA for the CDR3 is TGTGCCAGCAGCTTTCGAGTGAACACTGAAGCTTTCTTT.

This clone came up a few times. The chain uses TRBV29-1 and TRBJ2-3; 9 nucleotides match TRBD1. The CDR3 totals 13 residues. The V gene's germline CDR1 is SQVTM and CDR2 ANQGSEA. The trim removed 5 bases at V and 3 bases at J, leaving 3 bases unmatched. The CDR3 spells CSVSQGATDTQYF. CDR3 nucleotide sequence: TGCAGCGTTTCACAGGGGGCTACAGATACGCAGTATTTT.

V is TRBV19 and J is TRBJ1-6; 8 bases match TRBD1. After removal of 7 bases from V and 8 bases from J, the junction contained 13 bases not matched to a gene. Germline V gene data show CDR1 as LNHDA and CDR2 as SQIVND (reference sequence). The CDR3 is 16 residues long. DNA for the CDR3: TGTGCCAGTAAACCTCCCACCGGGACAGGCTATTCACCCCTCCACTTT. Translating gives CASKPPTGTGYSPLHF.

The rearrangement joins TRBV27 to TRBJ2-1; 13 nucleotides agree with TRBD2. Trimming took 5 bases from V and 6 from J; bases not matched to a gene: 25. The CDR3 consists of 22 residues. Germline V gene lookup returns CDR1 MNHEY and CDR2 SMNVEV (reference sequence). CDR3 nucleotides: TGTGCCAGCAGTGTCAGACAACTCCCCGGGGTCCCCGGGACTAGCGGGGCCAATGAGCAGTTCTTC. Translation: CASSVRQLPGVPGTSGANEQFF.

This clone was recorded only once. V is TRBV7-9 and J is TRBJ2-2; tentative D call: TRBD1 (6 bases). V dropped 5 bases and J dropped 3 bases, with 22 bases sitting between them. CDR1 is SEHNR, CDR2 FQNEAQ, per germline (reference sequence). There are 18 residues in the CDR3. CDR3 nucleotide sequence: TGTGCCAGCAGCCCAAATAAGAACCTAGGACAGTACACCGGGGAGCTGTTTTTT. It specifies CASSPNKNLGQYTGELFF.

This clone showed up just a few times. J is TRBJ2-2 and V is TRBV7-3, with 8 nucleotides matching TRBD1. Germline values: CDR1 SGHTA, CDR2 FQGTGA. The CDR3 consists of 14 residues. Trimming cost V 6 bases and J 1 base; bases outside gene matches: 1. As DNA, the CDR3 is TGTGCCAGCAGAGACAGGGGGAACACCGGGGAGCTGTTTTTT. As protein: CASRDRGNTGELFF.

The rearrangement joins TRBV5-4 to TRBJ2-7; D is perhaps TRBD1 (5 bases). The germline CDR1 and CDR2 sequences are SGHNT and YYREEE (reference sequence). Deletions cut 5 bases from V and 1 base from J, with 10 bases between. This CDR3 has 13 residues. The CDR3 here is CASRSDTSYEQYF. The CDR3, as DNA: TGTGCCAGCAGATCGGACACTTCCTACGAGCAGTACTTC.

The genes are TRBV7-3 and TRBJ2-1, with D perhaps TRBD2 (6 bases). Germline CDR1 and CDR2: SGHTA and FQGTGA. V lost 6 bases to trimming and J lost 8 bases, with 14 bases between them. This CDR3 contains 13 residues. In DNA, the CDR3 is TGTGCCAGCAGACCCGAGTGGGGGGATGAGCAGTTCTTC. Translation: CASRPEWGDEQFF.

This clone was seen only a few times. The chain has TRBV9 and TRBJ2-7; tentative D call: TRBD1 (6 bases). Trimming left V 0 bases short and J 3 bases short, with 10 bases between. The germline V gene has CDR1 SGDLS and CDR2 YYNGEE. The CDR3 is made up of 14 amino acids. CDR3 sequence (DNA): TGTGCCAGCAGCGTAGGGTGGGACAACTACGAGCAGTACTTC. It codes for CASSVGWDNYEQYF.

The V gene is TRBV5-1, the J gene TRBJ2-7, with 8 bases that match TRBD1. Germline V gives CDR1 SGHRS, CDR2 YFSETQ. The CDR3 loop spans 15 amino acids. The J segment lost 5 bases and the V segment lost 5 bases, leaving 12 bases of the junction unmatched. The CDR3 nucleotides are TGCGCCAGCAGACAAAGCCTCGCGGACAGGGACGAGCAGTACTTC. It encodes CASRQSLADRDEQYF.

Only a few counts were recorded for this clone. The chain employs TRBV10-2 and TRBJ2-1, with 14 bases fitting TRBD2. CDR3 length: 19 residues. J lost 0 bases, V lost 3 bases, and 7 bases had no gene match. Germline V gene lookup returns CDR1 WSHSY and CDR2 SAAADI. DNA of the CDR3: TGCGCCAGCAGTGACTTTGGACTAGCGGGGGGAAGCTCCTACAATGAGCAGTTCTTC. It codes for CASSDFGLAGGSSYNEQFF.

This sequence joins TRBV7-9 and TRBJ2-5; no firm D call. The J call may be wrong; the DNA end is better matched by TRBJ2-7. The CDR3 sequence is 12 residues long. Germline-derived CDR1 and CDR2 are SEHNR and FQNEAQ (reference sequence). In DNA form, the CDR3 reads TGTGCCAGCAGCTTACCTTCCTACGAGCAGTACTTC. It specifies CASSLPSYEQYF.

V usage is TRBV7-9 and J usage is TRBJ2-1, with 10 bases aligning to TRBD2. V lost 8 bases to trimming and J lost 8 bases; unmatched junction nucleotides: 9. The CDR3 is made up of 14 amino acids. In germline, CDR1 is SEHNR, CDR2 FQNEAQ (reference sequence). Here the CDR3 reads CASVRASGSYEQFF. The CDR3, as DNA: TGTGCCAGCGTTCGGGCTAGCGGGAGCTATGAGCAGTTCTTC.

The chain uses TRBV29-1 and TRBJ1-1; 7 positions match TRBD1. Looked up from germline, CDR1 is SQVTM and CDR2 is ANQGSEA. The CDR3 totals 15 residues. V lost 4 bases to trimming and J lost 0 bases; unmatched junction nucleotides: 8. CDR3 coding DNA: TGCAGCGTTGCCGTAAACAGGGGTATGAACACTGAAGCTTTCTTT. Translating it yields CSVAVNRGMNTEAFF.

This chain connects TRBV7-2 to TRBJ2-5; 12 bases map to TRBD2. The end of the DNA fits TRBJ2-7 better, so the J call may be wrong. The germline CDR1 and CDR2 sequences are SGHTA and FQGNSA. The CDR3 contains 16 residues. The CDR3, as DNA: TGTGCCAGCAGCACCAGACCTAGCGGGAGGGTCCACGAGCAGTACTTC. Protein: CASSTRPSGRVHEQYF.